This T cell receptor beta chain emerged from a study of glioma-infiltrating T cells. The CDR3 has 15 residues. The germline V gene has CDR1 MDHEN and CDR2 SYDVKM. Trimming took 5 bases from V and 4 from J; bases not matched to a gene: 4. The iRepertoire nested amplicon-rescue multiplex PCR amplified TCR alpha and beta CDR3s from RNA. MiXCR, run by TCRdb on the multiplex PCR reads, gives a single entry per CDR3 protein. The sample includes under 150,000 distinct CDR3 sequences, about 25% of them seen just once. This clonotype was found many times. Material for sequencing was glioma tissue, nonneoplastic brain tissue, or PBMCs (not recorded which). This TCR derives from a human donor with low-grade glioma or glioblastoma, undergoing nonglioma brain surgery, or in good health (not recorded which). This chain joins TRBV28 and TRBJ1-6; 8 bases are shared with TRBD1. CDR3 residues: CASSERTGYNSPLHF. The CDR3 DNA reads TGTGCCAGCAGTGAACGGACAGGGTATAATTCACCCCTCCACTTT.